This T cell receptor (beta chain) came from a study of shared clonotypes between healthy human individuals. General study points: Clonotypes not shared had lower generation probabilities than those common to all four donors.

The V end was cut by 6 bases, the J end by 2 bases, with 12 bases between. Looked up from germline, CDR1 is SGHDT and CDR2 is YYEEEE. The CDR3 consists of 13 residues. The assay was run at deep level. Authors' analysis steps: ImmunoSEQ gave junction-only sequences without quality scores, so filtering differed. The method was immunoSEQ multiplex PCR; TCRdb's version includes in-frame clones alone and lacks a portion of them. That table is the source of V, J and clone size, and D and trimming were worked out from the DNA. The table lists 2 million to 2.5 million clones, around 90% of them singletons. Notes on this clone: Its antigen is unidentified.

Nashville, Tennessee was home to all donors, who were Caucasian adults. Source material: naive CD4+ T cells from PBMCs. This sample's subset: CD45RA+ positively selected. This TCR was recovered from a man aged 18 to 35 in good health. Some clones in this sample may be carry-over from other donors' samples. The chain carries TRBV5-6 and TRBJ2-7; D is undetermined. CDR3 nucleotides: TGTGCCAGCAACCTCGGACGGACCTACGAGCAGTACTTC. It is translated as CASNLGRTYEQYF.